This T cell receptor beta chain was recovered during a study of blood T cell repertoires in COVID-19. At the level of the study: Acute and convalescent COVID-19 samples came from the United States, Italy and Spain.

J was trimmed by 2 bases and V by 5 bases; bases with no gene match: 11. The CDR3 has 16 amino acids. CDR1 LNHDA and CDR2 SQIVND come from the germline V gene (reference sequence). Some clones are missing from TCRdb's copy, which holds only in-frame ones; the method was immunoSEQ multiplex PCR. Among 40,000 to 60,000 clones listed, approximately 85% were seen once. The specimen was peripheral blood. This sequence joins TRBV19 and TRBJ2-7; TRBD1 matches at 8 bases. The sequence derives from a human donor in a cohort sampled during active COVID-19. CDR3 residues: CASSLRTGGDPYEQYF. As DNA, the CDR3 is TGTGCCAGTAGTTTACGCACAGGGGGAGACCCCTACGAGCAGTACTTC.